This is a list of T cell receptor beta chains from one sample in a study of CD8+CD57+ T cells in acquired aplastic anemia. TCRdb re-analysed the reads in MiXCR, keeping a single row per CDR3 protein. The sample consists of 200,000 to 250,000 distinct CDR3 sequences, 65% of them appearing once. The sample consisted of sorted CD4+, CD8+, or CD8+CD57+ T cells (not recorded which) from PBMCs. These receptor sequences come from a human donor with aplastic anemia. The CDR3 runs from the conserved cysteine through the conserved F or W. The listing skips clone size in some rows; elsewhere it reads once, few, many or a size class.

cdr3_length	j_call	v_call	clone_size	cdr3_aa
16	TRBJ1-2	TRBV20-1	.	CSARLGGRETNYGYTF
16	TRBJ2-7	TRBV25-1	.	CASSEYPTGLRDEQYF
12	TRBJ1-1	TRBV7-2	.	CASSLQGNMAFF
14	TRBJ2-1	TRBV25-1	.	CASSGEPGSNEQFF
15	TRBJ2-3	TRBV5-4	.	CASRIDRELTDTQYF
16	TRBJ2-7	TRBV9	.	CASSVGGIRDPYEQYF
11	TRBJ2-1	TRBV20-1	.	CSATIYNEQFF
15	TRBJ2-7	TRBV10-3	.	CAISERGQGVGEQYF
17	TRBJ2-1	TRBV10-2	.	CASSESFTRSSYNEQFF
13	TRBJ1-2	TRBV12-3/TRBV12-4	.	CASSVLGSAGYTF
16	TRBJ2-2	TRBV2	.	CASSPPGVGTPGELFF
14	TRBJ2-7	TRBV5-1	.	CASSFAGGAYEQYF
14	TRBJ2-7	TRBV5-4	few	CASRTGTTSYEQYF
15	TRBJ2-7	TRBV4-2	once	CASSQDPGLVREQYF
16	TRBJ1-5	TRBV19	.	CASSVVPGALNQPQHF
14	TRBJ1-5	TRBV7-2	.	CASSLAAVGQPQHF
14	TRBJ1-1	TRBV6-5	.	CASSYSRGRTEAFF
14	TRBJ1-5	TRBV2	.	CASSEGSFNQPQHF
16	TRBJ2-7	TRBV3-1	.	CASSQARDRGPYEQYF
17	TRBJ2-6	TRBV4-1	.	CASSQVGTGLGANVLTF
14	TRBJ1-2	TRBV20-1	.	CSAGRTGASGGYTF
16	TRBJ1-2	TRBV24-1	.	CATSGGSAGAKYGYTF
15	TRBJ2-1	TRBV7-6	many	CASSKQGLGYNEQFF
16	TRBJ2-7	TRBV2	once	CASSPSRDTRSYEQYF
14	TRBJ2-7	TRBV2	.	CASKLLAEAYEQYF
14	TRBJ2-7	TRBV15	once	CATSLRTSGVEQYF
14	TRBJ1-6	TRBV13	many	CASGSGQLDSPLHF
10	TRBJ2-3	TRBV19	.	CASQLSTQYF
16	.	TRBV10-3	.	CAISAVDRASNQPQHF
15	TRBJ2-5	TRBV15	.	CATSSTTGGGETQYF
16	TRBJ1-2	TRBV11-2	many	CASSLDGDIRSYDYTF
15	TRBJ1-1	TRBV25-1	few	CASSGHRAGNTEAFF
13	TRBJ2-7	TRBV5-1	.	CASSSHDRVEQYF
13	TRBJ2-5	TRBV7-9	many	CASSFLTEKTQYF
14	TRBJ1-2	TRBV25-1	.	CASSEGGYTNGYTF
16	TRBJ2-3	TRBV5-1	once	CASSLEGRGLRDTQYF
18	TRBJ2-5	TRBV20-1	few	CSARALSGGAIREETQYF
13	TRBJ2-2	TRBV20-1	.	CSARVAGTGELFF
19	TRBJ1-4	TRBV28	few	CASSLWTGLPTVRNEKLFF
18	TRBJ2-5	TRBV6-1	.	CASSYNILGSGPQETQYF
13	TRBJ1-1	TRBV7-9	.	CASGPGGWTEAFF
14	TRBJ2-7	TRBV5-1	few	CASSLEGGSYEQYF
14	TRBJ2-7	TRBV7-9	few	CASSPGAGNYEQYF
14	TRBJ2-3	TRBV7-9	.	CASSLRQGSDTQYF
13	TRBJ1-5	TRBV20-1	.	CSALGQGAQPQHF
15	TRBJ2-7	TRBV6-2/TRBV6-3	.	CASSYDRAVSYEQYF
16	TRBJ2-2	TRBV25-1	.	CASSETGLRNTGELFF
14	TRBJ1-6	TRBV19	.	CASSMEDRVSPLHF
14	TRBJ1-5	TRBV7-8	.	CASTLFQRNQPQHF
14	TRBJ2-7	TRBV19	.	CASSSSQGAYEQYF
13	TRBJ1-6	TRBV29-1	.	CSVEDGYGSPLHF
11	TRBJ1-1	TRBV20-1	.	CSAKRVPEAFF
16	TRBJ2-3	TRBV7-4	.	CASSSELVWDTDTQYF
15	TRBJ1-3	TRBV20-1	.	CSASGDRGSGNTIYF
13	TRBJ2-7	TRBV25-1	once	CASSKQGGYEQYF
14	TRBJ1-1	TRBV10-3	.	CAISAGGADTEAFF
16	TRBJ2-7	TRBV20-1	.	CRASWGGVQSSYEQYF